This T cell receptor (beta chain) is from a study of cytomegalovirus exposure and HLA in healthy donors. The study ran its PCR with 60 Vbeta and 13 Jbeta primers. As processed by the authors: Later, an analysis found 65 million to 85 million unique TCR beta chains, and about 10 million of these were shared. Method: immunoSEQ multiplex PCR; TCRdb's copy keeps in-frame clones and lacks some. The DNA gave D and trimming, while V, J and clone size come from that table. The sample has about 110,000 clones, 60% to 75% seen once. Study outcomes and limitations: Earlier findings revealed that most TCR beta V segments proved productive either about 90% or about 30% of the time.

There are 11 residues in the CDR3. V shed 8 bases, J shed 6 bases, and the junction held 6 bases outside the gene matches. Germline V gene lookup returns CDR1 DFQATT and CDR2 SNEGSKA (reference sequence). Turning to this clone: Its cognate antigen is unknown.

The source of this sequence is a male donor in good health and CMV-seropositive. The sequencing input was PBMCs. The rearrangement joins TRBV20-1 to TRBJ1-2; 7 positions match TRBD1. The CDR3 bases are TGCAGTACCCACGGGACAGATGGCTACACCTTC. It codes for CSTHGTDGYTF.